This passage covers 17 T cell receptor beta chains from one sample sequenced in a study of T cell repertoires in cytomegalovirus infection. MiXCR, applied by TCRdb to the reads, yields one record per CDR3 protein. This sample has more than 150,000 distinct CDR3 sequences, with roughly 15% found just once. Sequencing was performed on CD8+ T cells from PBMCs. These receptor sequences come from a human donor in good health (CMV status not recorded). Some clones in this sample may be carry-over from other donors' samples.

V gene TRBV7-9 combines with J gene TRBJ2-1; tentatively, D is TRBD1 or TRBD2 (5 bases each). In germline, CDR1 is SEHNR, CDR2 FQNEAQ (reference sequence). The CDR3 has 15 residues. The ends were cut back, 1 base at V and 3 bases at J, with 10 bases in the middle. In DNA form, the CDR3 reads TGTGCCAGCAGCTTAGGGGACCCGAACTACAATGAGCAGTTCTTC. Its translation is CASSLGDPNYNEQFF.

The V and J genes are TRBV7-9 and TRBJ2-6; a possible D gene is TRBD2 (6 bases). CDR1 is SEHNR and CDR2 is FQNEAQ in the germline V gene (reference sequence). V lost 5 bases and J lost 0, with 23 bases in between. The CDR3 runs 20 residues. The CDR3 bases are TGTGCCAGCAGCCTCATGGGGAGGACTACCGCCAACTCTGGGGCCAACGTCCTGACTTTC. Its translation is CASSLMGRTTANSGANVLTF.

This chain connects TRBV28 to TRBJ1-2; no clear D. Germline loops: CDR1 MDHEN, CDR2 SYDVKM. V was trimmed by 2 bases and J by 5 bases, leaving 12 bases between them. The CDR3 spans 14 residues. For the CDR3, the DNA is TGTGCCAGCAGTTTAAGTAGCCTGAGGTATGGCTACACCTTC. It yields the protein CASSLSSLRYGYTF.

This clonotype was counted a few times. The J gene is TRBJ2-1, the V gene TRBV19, with D perhaps assigned TRBD1 or TRBD2 (5 bases each). Between the trimmed V and J ends, which lost 10 bases and 1 base, there was a span of 17 bases. This CDR3 is built from 15 residues. Germline CDR1 LNHDA, CDR2 SQIVND (reference sequence). CDR3 DNA: TGTGCCACCCTAGATGGGGGTGGGTCCTACAATGAGCAGTTCTTC. Translated: CATLDGGGSYNEQFF.

This chain links TRBV11-1 with TRBJ2-6; TRBD1 matches at 7 bases. V was pared by 3 bases and J by 0 bases, with 11 bases of the junction left unmatched. CDR3 size: 19 residues. Germline loops: CDR1 SGHAT, CDR2 FQDESV (reference sequence). CDR3 nucleotides: TGTGCCAGCAGCTTTCCTCTCCGGGACAGTGACTCTGGGGCCAACGTCCTGACTTTC. Its protein product is CASSFPLRDSDSGANVLTF.

This clonotype occurred once. The chain combines TRBV5-1 with TRBJ2-7; TRBD2 matches 8 bases. The CDR3 covers 16 residues. CDR1 and CDR2 (germline): SGHRS, YFSETQ. V trimming: 1 base; J trimming: 5 bases; junction bases outside the gene matches: 11. The DNA of the CDR3 is TGCGCCAGCAGCTTGCTGACTGGCGGGAGGACCCACGAGCAGTACTTC. Translating it yields CASSLLTGGRTHEQYF.

The rearrangement joins TRBV7-9 to TRBJ1-2, with 9 bases aligning to TRBD1. Trimming cost V 5 bases and J 8 bases; bases outside gene matches: 15. This CDR3 spans 16 amino acids. Germline V gene data show CDR1 as SEHNR and CDR2 as FQNEAQ (reference sequence). The CDR3 sequence: CASSPRSTGGVGGYTF. The CDR3 bases are TGTGCCAGCAGCCCCCGCTCTACAGGGGGCGTAGGGGGCTACACCTTC.

CDR3 sequence (DNA): TGTGCCAGCACCCACACAGATACGCAGTATTTT. The encoded protein is CASTHTDTQYF. V gene TRBV12-3 or TRBV12-4 combines with J gene TRBJ2-3; D remains ambiguous. V was shortened by 7 bases and J by 2 bases, with 4 bases between the two germline ends. CDR3 length: 11 residues.

The CDR3 here is CASSRRDRSRELFF. In DNA form, the CDR3 reads TGTGCCAGCAGCCGACGGGACAGGTCGAGGGAGCTGTTTTTT. The genes are TRBV7-2 and TRBJ2-2, with 8 bases lining up with TRBD1. Germline CDR1 reads SGHTA; CDR2 reads FQGNSA. V was pared by 5 bases and J by 9 bases, with 8 bases of the junction left unmatched. The CDR3 sequence is 14 residues long.

This clonotype was counted a few times. V gene TRBV28 combines with J gene TRBJ2-3; D possibly corresponds to TRBD2 (5 bases). Germline V gives CDR1 MDHEN, CDR2 SYDVKM. Trimming left V 3 bases short and J 0 bases short, with 10 bases between. This CDR3 is built from 15 residues. CDR3 DNA: TGTGCCAGCAGTTTCGAGGGAGCTAGCACAGATACGCAGTATTTT. Its protein is CASSFEGASTDTQYF.

The chain has TRBV19 and TRBJ1-6, with D possibly TRBD1 on 6 matching bases. Trimming removed 5 bases from V and 7 bases from J, with 18 bases in between. Looked up from germline, CDR1 is LNHDA and CDR2 is SQIVND (reference sequence). The CDR3 covers 16 residues. CDR3 sequence: CASSSRRGTWNSPLHF. The CDR3, as DNA: TGTGCCAGTAGTTCTCGAAGGGGGACATGGAATTCACCCCTCCACTTT.

This clonotype was recorded a few times. The gene calls are TRBV6-6 and TRBJ2-7; 8 bases agree with TRBD1. Germline-derived CDR1 and CDR2 are MNHNY and SVGAGI (reference sequence). With V trimmed by 0 bases and J by 0 bases, 7 bases remained unmatched. The CDR3 consists of 17 residues. The CDR3 spells CASSYSRATGDSYEQYF. CDR3 DNA: TGTGCCAGCAGTTACTCGCGAGCGACAGGGGACTCCTACGAGCAGTACTTC.

This sequence joins TRBV7-6 and TRBJ2-1; tentative D call: TRBD2 (7 bases). The CDR3 covers 13 residues. Germline CDR1 SGHVS, CDR2 FNYEAQ. The V end was cut by 5 bases, the J end by 9 bases, with 14 bases between. The CDR3 DNA sequence: TGTGCCAGCAGCCAAGGACTAGGGGGTGAGCAGTTCTTC. Its translation is CASSQGLGGEQFF.

In DNA, the CDR3 is TGTGCCAGCAGTTATTTCGGGGGCCGGATGGGGACCTACGAGCAGTACTTC. Protein product: CASSYFGGRMGTYEQYF. The rearrangement uses TRBV6-2 or TRBV6-3 and TRBJ2-7; D is perhaps TRBD1 or TRBD2 (6 bases each). The germline CDR1 and CDR2 sequences are MNHEY and SVGEGT. The CDR3 consists of 17 residues. Between the trimmed V and J ends, which lost 3 bases and 2 bases, there was a span of 20 bases.

V and J are TRBV7-6 and TRBJ1-5, with D hard to call. CDR3 length: 13 amino acids. The V end lost 4 bases, the J end lost 7 bases, and 11 bases lay between the germline ends. Germline loops: CDR1 SGHVS, CDR2 FNYEAQ. CDR3 in DNA: TGTGCCAGCAGCTCTAAAGGATCACAGCCCCAGCATTTT. It is translated as CASSSKGSQPQHF.

The chain recombines TRBV14 with TRBJ1-1, with D unresolved. The CDR3 contains 14 residues. The V gene lost 0 bases and the J gene lost 4 bases, with 9 bases spanning the gap. Germline-derived CDR1 and CDR2 are SGHDN and FVKESK. CDR3 in DNA: TGTGCCAGCAGCCAAGAAATTTACGGCACTGAAGCTTTCTTT. Its translation is CASSQEIYGTEAFF.

This clonotype was counted only a few times. The chain recombines TRBV28 with TRBJ2-1; TRBD2 agrees at 8 bases. The CDR3 totals 13 residues. With 8 bases clipped from V and 4 bases from J, the junction kept 4 bases outside the gene matches. Looked up from germline, CDR1 is MDHEN and CDR2 is SYDVKM. CDR3 loop: CASERGSYNEQFF. DNA for the CDR3: TGTGCCAGCGAGCGGGGGTCGTACAATGAGCAGTTCTTC.